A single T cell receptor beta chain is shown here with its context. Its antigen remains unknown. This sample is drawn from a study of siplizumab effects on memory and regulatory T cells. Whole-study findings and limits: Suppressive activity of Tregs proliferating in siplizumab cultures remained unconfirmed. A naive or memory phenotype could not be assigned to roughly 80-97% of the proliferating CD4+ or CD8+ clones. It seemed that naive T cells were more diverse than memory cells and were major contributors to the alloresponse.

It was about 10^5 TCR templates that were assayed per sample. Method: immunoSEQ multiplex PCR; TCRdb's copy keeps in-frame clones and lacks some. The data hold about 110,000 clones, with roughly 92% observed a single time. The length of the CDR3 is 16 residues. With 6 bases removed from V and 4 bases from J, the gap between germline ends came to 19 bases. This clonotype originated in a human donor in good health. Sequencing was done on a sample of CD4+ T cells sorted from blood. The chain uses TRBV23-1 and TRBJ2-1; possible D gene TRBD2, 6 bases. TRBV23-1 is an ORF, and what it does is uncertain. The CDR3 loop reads CASSRRATRAYNEQFF. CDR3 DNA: TGCGCCAGCAGCAGACGGGCGACTAGGGCTTACAATGAGCAGTTCTTC.